The 3 T cell receptor beta chains below all came from one sample that was sequenced in a study of T cells in Graves' hyperthyroidism and ophthalmopathy. From RNA transcripts, TCR beta CDR3 regions were amplified. Using the HTBI primer set, a first-round RT-PCR was run on the TCR CDR3. Via MiXCR, TCRdb re-called the multiplex PCR reads, giving one row per CDR3 protein. This table holds hundreds of thousands of distinct CDR3 sequences, 14% found once. Sequencing was done on a sample of blood. These receptors were taken from a woman between 18 and 29 years old with Graves' hyperthyroidism.

This clonotype was counted at least ten times. The chain carries TRBV12-3 or TRBV12-4 and TRBJ1-1, with D unresolved. With 5 bases removed from V and 3 bases from J, the gap between germline ends came to 16 bases. This CDR3 spans 15 amino acids. The CDR3 bases are TGTGCCAGCAGTCCGGCACAAAGATTGGACACTGAAGCTTTCTTT. Translating it yields CASSPAQRLDTEAFF.

The chain recombines TRBV4-3 with TRBJ1-2; the D gene is possibly TRBD1 (6 bases). The CDR3 runs 16 residues. Germline V lookup: CDR1 LGHNA, CDR2 YSLEER. V lost 3 bases and J lost 1, with 15 bases in between. The CDR3 spells CASSQDAGGFNYGYTF. CDR3 DNA: TGCGCCAGCAGCCAGGATGCGGGGGGCTTTAACTATGGCTACACCTTC.

This clonotype occurred many times. V and J are TRBV7-8 and TRBJ1-5; weak D call: TRBD1 (6 bases). Between the trimmed V and J ends, which lost 6 bases and 5 bases, there was a span of 17 bases. Looked up from germline, CDR1 is SGHVS and CDR2 is FQNEAQ. The CDR3 is made up of 15 amino acids. The CDR3 coding sequence is TGTGCCAGCAGATTGACAGGACTGGAGGATCAGCCCCAGCATTTT. Its protein product is CASRLTGLEDQPQHF.